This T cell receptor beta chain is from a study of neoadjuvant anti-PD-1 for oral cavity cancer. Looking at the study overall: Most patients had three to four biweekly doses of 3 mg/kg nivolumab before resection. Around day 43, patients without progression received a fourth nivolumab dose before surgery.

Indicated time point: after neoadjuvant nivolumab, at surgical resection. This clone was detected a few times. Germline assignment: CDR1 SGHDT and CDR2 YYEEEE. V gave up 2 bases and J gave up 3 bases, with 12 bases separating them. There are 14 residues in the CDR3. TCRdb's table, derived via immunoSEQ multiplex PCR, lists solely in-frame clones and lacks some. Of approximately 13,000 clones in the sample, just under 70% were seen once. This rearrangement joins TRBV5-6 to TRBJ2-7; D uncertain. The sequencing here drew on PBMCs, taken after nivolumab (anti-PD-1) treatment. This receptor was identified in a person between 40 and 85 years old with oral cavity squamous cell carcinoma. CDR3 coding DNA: TGTGCCAGCAGCTTAGGTCAAACAATCTACGAGCAGTACTTC. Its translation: CASSLGQTIYEQYF.